The 19 T cell receptor beta chains below all came from one sample that was sequenced in a study of T cells in Graves' hyperthyroidism and ophthalmopathy. Researchers amplified the TCR beta CDR3 regions from RNA transcripts. During a first-round RT-PCR of the TCR CDR3, the HTBI primer set was used. A single record per CDR3 protein comes from TCRdb applying MiXCR to the multiplex PCR reads. The profile shows a few hundred thousand distinct CDR3 sequences, under 15% of them singletons. Sequencing was performed on blood. These TCRs come from a woman aged 25 to 39 with Graves' hyperthyroidism.

The V call is TRBV20-1, the J call TRBJ2-7; 7 nucleotides match TRBD2. CDR3 length: 15 amino acids. CDR1 DFQATT and CDR2 SNEGSKA come from the germline V gene (reference sequence). V dropped 1 base and J dropped 0; count of bases not matched to a gene: 6. The DNA of the CDR3 is TGCAGTGCTAGAGGCCAGCGGGGAAGCTCCTACGAGCAGTACTTC. Encoded protein: CSARGQRGSSYEQYF.

This clonotype was recorded many times. The chain carries TRBV18 and TRBJ2-1; 12 nucleotides line up with TRBD2. V shed 3 bases and J 5 bases; nucleotides not matched to a gene: 2. From germline, CDR1 is KGHSH and CDR2 LQKENI. The length of the CDR3 is 15 residues. The DNA for the CDR3 is TGTGCCAGCTCACCCTGGACTAGCGGGAACAATGAGCAGTTCTTC. Its translation is CASSPWTSGNNEQFF.

The chain combines TRBV12-3 or TRBV12-4 with TRBJ2-1; D is undetermined. Trimming left V 7 bases short and J 9 bases short, with 10 bases between. The CDR3 contains 11 residues. CDR3 nucleotides: TGTGCCAGCAAGTTAGGTGGTGAGCAGTTCTTC. Encoded protein: CASKLGGEQFF.

In regard to this clonotype: A much larger clone lies a single base off, so this may be a read error. This rearrangement joins TRBV7-2 to TRBJ1-5, with TRBD1 matching over 9 bases. Trimming took 0 bases from V and 0 from J; bases not matched to a gene: 6. CDR1 and CDR2 (germline): SGHTA, FQGNSA. The CDR3 has 18 residues. Here the CDR3 reads CASSLAGTGMVSNQPQHF. The CDR3, as DNA: TGTGCCAGCAGCTTAGCGGGGACAGGGATGGTTAGCAATCAGCCCCAGCATTTT.

There are many counts of this clonotype. The rearrangement uses TRBV18 and TRBJ2-7; 12 bases agree with TRBD2. The CDR3 length is 15 residues. CDR1 KGHSH and CDR2 LQKENI come from the germline V gene. Losses at the gene ends were 5 bases for V and 4 bases for J; bases not matched to a gene: 6. CDR3 region: CASSVRTSGNYEQYF. The CDR3 DNA follows: TGTGCCAGCTCAGTTAGGACTAGCGGGAATTACGAGCAGTACTTC. The whole variable domain, filled in from reference TRBV18 and TRBJ2-7, reads NAGVMQNPRHLVRRRGQEARLRCSPMKGHSHVYWYRQLPEEGLKFMVYLQKENIIDESGMPKERFSAEFPKEGPSILRIQQVVRGDSAAYFCASSVRTSGNYEQYFGPGTRLTVT.

As to this clonotype: It is unclear where the CDR3 begins or ends on the DNA, so no DNA is shown, and the CDR3 is as TCRdb lists it. The rearrangement joins TRBV7-2 to TRBJ2-7; the table gives TRBD2 as D, unverified against the DNA. Germline V CDR1 and CDR2: SGHTA, FQGNSA. The CDR3 is made up of 22 amino acids, end residues included. CDR3 loop: CASSFYICSARDLSSGRYEQYF.

A single count supports this clonotype. The V gene is TRBV7-6, the J gene TRBJ2-2; TRBD1 might be the D (5 bases). From germline, CDR1 is SGHVS and CDR2 FNYEAQ. The V end lost 8 bases, the J end lost 3 bases, and 10 bases lay between the germline ends. The CDR3 length is 13 residues. The CDR3 region is CASYGAHTGELFF. CDR3 sequence (DNA): TGTGCCAGCTATGGGGCGCACACCGGGGAGCTGTTTTTT.

This clonotype was seen repeatedly, ten times or more. The chain links TRBV20-1 to TRBJ2-7, with 7 bases fitting TRBD2. Germline values: CDR1 DFQATT, CDR2 SNEGSKA (reference sequence). J lost 3 bases, V lost 5 bases, and 10 bases had no gene match. The CDR3 consists of 14 residues. The DNA of the CDR3 is TGCAGTGCTGTGATGGGCAGCGGGGTCTACGAGCAGTACTTC. Amino acids: CSAVMGSGVYEQYF.

This clonotype has just a few counts. The V call is TRBV5-1, the J call TRBJ1-1, with unresolved D. Germline V lookup: CDR1 SGHRS, CDR2 YFSETQ. This CDR3 region has 14 residues. The V end lost 2 bases, the J end lost 1 base, and 9 bases lay between the germline ends. The CDR3 DNA reads TGCGCCAGCAGCTTAGGGCACCAGAACACTGAAGCTTTCTTT. It yields the protein CASSLGHQNTEAFF.

The chain employs TRBV30 and TRBJ2-4; D tentatively fits TRBD1 or TRBD2 (5 bases each). Trimming took 0 bases from V and 0 from J, leaving 15 bases between them. The CDR3 extends over 17 amino acids. The germline CDR1 and CDR2 sequences are GTSNPN and SVGIG (reference sequence). The CDR3: CAWSVWGRFLAKNIQYF. DNA of the CDR3: TGTGCCTGGAGTGTTTGGGGGAGATTTTTAGCCAAAAACATTCAGTACTTC.

This clonotype showed up many times. This chain links TRBV30 with TRBJ2-1; D is possibly TRBD1 (5 bases). Between the trimmed V and J ends, which lost 2 bases and 2 bases, there was a span of 7 bases. Germline V gene sequence: CDR1 GTSNPN, CDR2 SVGIG (reference sequence). This CDR3 contains 13 residues. CDR3 residues: CAWSRQPYNEQFF. The CDR3 DNA reads TGTGCCTGGAGTAGACAGCCCTACAATGAGCAGTTCTTC.

This clonotype was detected only a few times. The chain has TRBV29-1 and TRBJ1-1; TRBD1 is a possible D gene (5 bases). With 7 bases removed from V and 3 bases from J, the gap between germline ends came to 15 bases. The CDR3 covers 13 residues. The germline gives CDR1 SQVTM, CDR2 ANQGSEA. The CDR3 nucleotides read TGCAGCGCCCAGGGTCTCCGCGACACTGAAGCTTTCTTT. Its translation is CSAQGLRDTEAFF.

At least ten counts were recorded for this clonotype. This chain uses TRBV20-1 with TRBJ2-5; D could derive from TRBD1 or TRBD2 (5 bases each). CDR1 is DFQATT and CDR2 is SNEGSKA in the germline V gene (reference sequence). CDR3 length equals 14 residues. V was trimmed by 6 bases and J by 4 bases, leaving 18 bases between them. The CDR3, as DNA: TGCAGTGCCTCCCGGGGCGGAGCAGGAGAGACCCAGTACTTC. It yields the protein CSASRGGAGETQYF.

This clonotype was detected many times. V is TRBV3-1 and J is TRBJ2-7, with TRBD2 matching over 8 bases. V was pared by 0 bases and J by 5 bases, with 6 bases of the junction left unmatched. Germline CDR1 reads LGHDT; CDR2 reads YNNKEL (reference sequence). This CDR3 comprises 15 residues. CDR3 nucleotide sequence: TGTGCCAGCAGCCAAGAAGCGGGAGCCCTCCACGAGCAGTACTTC. Amino acids: CASSQEAGALHEQYF.

This clonotype came up many times. The V and J genes are TRBV5-1 and TRBJ2-7, with 9 bases identical to TRBD1. The CDR3 has 15 residues. The J segment lost 6 bases and the V segment lost 2 bases, leaving 9 bases of the junction unmatched. CDR1 and CDR2 (germline): SGHRS, YFSETQ. CDR3 nucleotides: TGCGCCAGCAGCTTAGTGGGGACAGGGCTCGGCGAGCAGTACTTC. Its protein product is CASSLVGTGLGEQYF. The full variable domain, in which reference TRBV5-1 and TRBJ2-7 provide the parts outside the CDR3, is KAGVTQTPRYLIKTRGQQVTLSCSPISGHRSVSWYQQTPGQGLQFLFEYFSETQRNKGNFPGRFSGRQFSNSRSEMNVSTLELGDSALYLCASSLVGTGLGEQYFGPGTRLTVT.

This clonotype came up many times. This rearrangement joins TRBV20-1 to TRBJ2-5; D is unresolved. From germline, CDR1 is DFQATT and CDR2 SNEGSKA (reference sequence). V lost 3 bases and J lost 6, with 8 bases in between. This CDR3 region has 11 residues. The CDR3 loop is CSASLAKTQYF. CDR3 bases: TGCAGTGCTAGTCTCGCGAAGACCCAGTACTTC.

This clonotype was found many times. The rearrangement joins TRBV15 to TRBJ2-5; no firm D call. V lost 2 bases and J lost 3, with 4 bases in between. This CDR3 comprises 12 residues. CDR1 and CDR2 from the germline V gene are LNHNV and YYDKDF (reference sequence). The CDR3 coding sequence is TGTGCCACCAGCAGATGGGAAGAGACCCAGTACTTC. Translating it yields CATSRWEETQYF.

V is TRBV4-1 and J is TRBJ2-7; TRBD1 agrees at 11 bases. V shed 4 bases and J 3 bases; nucleotides not matched to a gene: 5. CDR3 length: 15 amino acids. Germline values: CDR1 MGHRA, CDR2 YSYEKL. The CDR3 region has the DNA TGCGCCAGCAGCCCGTCCGGGACAGGGGGCTACGAGCAGTACTTC. This gives the protein CASSPSGTGGYEQYF.

The chain uses TRBV19 and TRBJ1-1, with D possibly matching TRBD1 (5 bases). Trimming pared 8 bases from V and 7 bases from J, leaving 20 bases between. Germline CDR1 reads LNHDA; CDR2 reads SQIVND (reference sequence). The CDR3 loop spans 14 amino acids. DNA of the CDR3: TGTGCCAGTTGGGACCGCGATCGCTTTGGTGAAGCTTTCTTT. It translates to CASWDRDRFGEAFF. Variable domain in full (rest from reference TRBV19 and TRBJ1-1): DGGITQSPKYLFRKEGQNVTLSCEQNLNHDAMYWYRQDPGQGLRLIYYSQIVNDFQKGDIAEGYSVSREKKESFPLTVTSAQKNPTAFYLCASWDRDRFGEAFFGQGTRLTVV.